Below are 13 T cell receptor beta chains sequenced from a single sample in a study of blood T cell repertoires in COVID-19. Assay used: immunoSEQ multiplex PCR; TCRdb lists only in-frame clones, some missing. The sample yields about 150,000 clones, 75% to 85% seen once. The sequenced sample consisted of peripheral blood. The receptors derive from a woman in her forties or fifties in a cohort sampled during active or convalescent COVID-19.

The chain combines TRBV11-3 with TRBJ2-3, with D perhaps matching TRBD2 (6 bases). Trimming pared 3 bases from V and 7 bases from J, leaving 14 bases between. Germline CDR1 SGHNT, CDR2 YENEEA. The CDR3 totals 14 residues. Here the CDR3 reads CASSFGGPRNTQYF. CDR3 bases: TGTGCCAGCAGCTTCGGAGGGCCCAGGAATACGCAGTATTTT. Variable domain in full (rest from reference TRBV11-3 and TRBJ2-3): EAGVVQSPRYKIIEKKQPVAFWCNPISGHNTLYWYLQNLGQGPELLIRYENEEAVDDSQLPKDRFSAERLKGVDSTLKIQPAELGDSAVYLCASSFGGPRNTQYFGPGTRLTVL.

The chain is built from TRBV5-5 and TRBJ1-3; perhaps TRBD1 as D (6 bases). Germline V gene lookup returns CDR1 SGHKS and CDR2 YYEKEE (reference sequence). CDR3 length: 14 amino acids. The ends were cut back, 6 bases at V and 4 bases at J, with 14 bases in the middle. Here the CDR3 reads CASNSQTGGNTIYF. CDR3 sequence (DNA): TGTGCCAGCAACAGTCAGACAGGAGGAAACACCATATATTTT.

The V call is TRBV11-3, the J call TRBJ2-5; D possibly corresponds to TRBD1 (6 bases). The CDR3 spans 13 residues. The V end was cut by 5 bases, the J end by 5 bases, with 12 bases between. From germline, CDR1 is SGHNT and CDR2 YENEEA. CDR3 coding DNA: TGTGCCAGCAGCCCACAGGGTCTCGAGACCCAGTACTTC. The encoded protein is CASSPQGLETQYF.

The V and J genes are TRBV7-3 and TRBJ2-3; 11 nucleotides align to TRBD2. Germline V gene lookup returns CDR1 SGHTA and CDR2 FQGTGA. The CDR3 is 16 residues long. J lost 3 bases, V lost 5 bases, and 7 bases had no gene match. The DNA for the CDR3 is TGTGCCAGCAGCCGAAATAGCGGGGGGGCAACAGATACGCAGTATTTT. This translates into CASSRNSGGATDTQYF.

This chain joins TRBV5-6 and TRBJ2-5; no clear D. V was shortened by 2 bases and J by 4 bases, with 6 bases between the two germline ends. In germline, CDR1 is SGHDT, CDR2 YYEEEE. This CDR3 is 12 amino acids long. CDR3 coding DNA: TGTGCCAGCAGCTTTTTAGCAGAGACCCAGTACTTC. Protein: CASSFLAETQYF.

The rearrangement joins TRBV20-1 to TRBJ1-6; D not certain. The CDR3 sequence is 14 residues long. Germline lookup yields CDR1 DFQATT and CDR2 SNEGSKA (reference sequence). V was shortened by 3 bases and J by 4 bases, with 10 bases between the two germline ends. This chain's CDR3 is CSASTAHYNSPLHF. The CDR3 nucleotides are TGCAGTGCTAGTACAGCCCATTATAATTCACCCCTCCACTTT.

This chain's CDR3 is CASSLQGAMGETQYF. The CDR3 bases are TGCGCCAGCAGCCTACAGGGGGCGATGGGAGAGACCCAGTACTTC. The chain recombines TRBV5-1 with TRBJ2-5; 9 positions agree with TRBD1. The V and J ends lost 4 bases and 4 bases, in that order; junction bases with no gene match: 8. This CDR3 is built from 15 residues. The germline gives CDR1 SGHRS, CDR2 YFSETQ. Filled out from reference TRBV5-1 and TRBJ2-5, the complete variable domain reads KAGVTQTPRYLIKTRGQQVTLSCSPISGHRSVSWYQQTPGQGLQFLFEYFSETQRNKGNFPGRFSGRQFSNSRSEMNVSTLELGDSALYLCASSLQGAMGETQYFGPGTRLLVL.

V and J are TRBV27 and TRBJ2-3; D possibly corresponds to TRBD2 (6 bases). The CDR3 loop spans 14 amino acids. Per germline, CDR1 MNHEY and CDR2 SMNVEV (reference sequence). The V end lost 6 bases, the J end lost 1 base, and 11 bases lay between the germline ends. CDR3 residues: CASREGFRTDTQYF. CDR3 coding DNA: TGTGCCAGCAGGGAGGGGTTTCGCACAGATACGCAGTATTTT.

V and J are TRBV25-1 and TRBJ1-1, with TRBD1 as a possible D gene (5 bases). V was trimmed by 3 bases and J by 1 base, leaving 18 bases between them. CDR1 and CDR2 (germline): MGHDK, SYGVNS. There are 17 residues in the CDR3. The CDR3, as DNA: TGTGCCAGCAGTGATAAGGGGCGTCTACCCAGGAACACTGAAGCTTTCTTT. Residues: CASSDKGRLPRNTEAFF.

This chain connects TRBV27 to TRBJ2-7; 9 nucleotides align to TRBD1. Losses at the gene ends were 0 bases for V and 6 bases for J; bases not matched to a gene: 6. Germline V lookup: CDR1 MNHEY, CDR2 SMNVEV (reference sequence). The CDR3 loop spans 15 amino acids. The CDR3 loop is CASSLSGTGYSEQYF. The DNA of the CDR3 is TGTGCCAGCAGTTTATCCGGGACAGGGTATTCCGAGCAGTACTTC.

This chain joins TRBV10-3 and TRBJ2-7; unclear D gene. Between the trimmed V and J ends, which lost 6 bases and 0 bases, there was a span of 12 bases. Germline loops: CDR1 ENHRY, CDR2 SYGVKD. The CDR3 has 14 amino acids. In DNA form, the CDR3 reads TGTGCCATCAGCTACACAGATAACTCCTACGAGCAGTACTTC. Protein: CAISYTDNSYEQYF.

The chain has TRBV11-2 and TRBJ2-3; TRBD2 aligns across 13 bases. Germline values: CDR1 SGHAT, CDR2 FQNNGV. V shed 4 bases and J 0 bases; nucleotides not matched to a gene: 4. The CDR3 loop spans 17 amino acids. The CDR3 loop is CASSSGLAGTSTDTQYF. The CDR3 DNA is TGTGCCAGCAGCTCGGGACTAGCGGGAACTAGCACAGATACGCAGTATTTT.

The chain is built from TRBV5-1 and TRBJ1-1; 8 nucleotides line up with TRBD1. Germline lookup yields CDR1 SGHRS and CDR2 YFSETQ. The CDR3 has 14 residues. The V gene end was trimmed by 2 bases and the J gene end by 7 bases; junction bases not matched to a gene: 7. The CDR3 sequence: CASSFLQGVDEAFF. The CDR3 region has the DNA TGCGCCAGCAGCTTCCTACAGGGGGTGGATGAAGCTTTCTTT.